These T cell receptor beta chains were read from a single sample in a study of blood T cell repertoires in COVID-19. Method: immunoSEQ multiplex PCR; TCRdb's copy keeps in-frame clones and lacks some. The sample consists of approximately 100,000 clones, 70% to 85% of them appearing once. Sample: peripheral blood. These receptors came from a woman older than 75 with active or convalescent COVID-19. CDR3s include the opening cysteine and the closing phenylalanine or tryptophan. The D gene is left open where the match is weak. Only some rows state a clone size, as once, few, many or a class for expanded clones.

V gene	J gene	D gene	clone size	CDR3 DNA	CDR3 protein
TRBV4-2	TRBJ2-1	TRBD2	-	TGTGCCAGCAGCCTAGGGACTAGCGGGAGCAATGAGCAGTTCTTC	CASSLGTSGSNEQFF
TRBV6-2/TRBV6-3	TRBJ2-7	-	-	TGTGCCAGCAGTGTAACAGCCTACGAGCAGTACTTC	CASSVTAYEQYF
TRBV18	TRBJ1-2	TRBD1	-	TGTGCCAGCTCACCACGAGAACAGGGGGCTGGCTACACCTTC	CASSPREQGAGYTF
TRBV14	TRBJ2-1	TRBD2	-	TGTGCCAGCAGCCGACGACTAGCGGGATCCAATGAGCAGTTCTTC	CASSRRLAGSNEQFF
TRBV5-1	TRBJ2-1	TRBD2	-	TGCGCCAGCAGCTTGGTAGCGGGAAGAATTGAGTCCTACAATGAGCAGTTCTTC	CASSLVAGRIESYNEQFF
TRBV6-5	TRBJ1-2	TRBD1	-	TGTGCCAGCAGTCGGTACAGGGGGGACTATGGCTACACCTTC	CASSRYRGDYGYTF
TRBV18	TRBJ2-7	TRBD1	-	TGTGCCAGCTCACGGGACAGGGGGCAGTACGAGCAGTACTTC	CASSRDRGQYEQYF
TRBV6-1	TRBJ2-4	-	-	TGTGCCAGCAGTGAAGTAACTTCAGGGAGGAACATTCAGTACTTC	CASSEVTSGRNIQYF
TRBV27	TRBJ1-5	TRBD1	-	TGTGCCAGCAGTAGGACAGGGAGGGTTCGCAATCAGCCCCAGCATTTT	CASSRTGRVRNQPQHF
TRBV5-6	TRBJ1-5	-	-	TGTGCCAGCAGCTTGGGTTGGGAGACGGGTCAGCCCCAGCATTTT	CASSLGWETGQPQHF
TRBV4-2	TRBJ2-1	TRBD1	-	TGTGCCAGCAGCCAGGGACTAAGGACAGGGGGCGCGGGGGAGCAGTTCTTC	CASSQGLRTGGAGEQFF
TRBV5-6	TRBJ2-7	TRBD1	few	TGTGCCAGCAGTTACAGGGGCTACGAGCAGTACTTC	CASSYRGYEQYF
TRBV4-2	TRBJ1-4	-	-	TGTGCCAGCAGCCCGTCTCCGGGGGAAGGTAATGAAAAACTGTTTTTT	CASSPSPGEGNEKLFF
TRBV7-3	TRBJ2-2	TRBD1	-	TGTGCCAGCAGCTTAACAGTCAGACAGGGGGTTTCCGGGGAGCTGTTTTTT	CASSLTVRQGVSGELFF
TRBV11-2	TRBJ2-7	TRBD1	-	TGTGCCAGCAGCTCAGGGGGCCCCTACGAGCAGTACTTC	CASSSGGPYEQYF
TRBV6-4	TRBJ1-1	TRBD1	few	TGTGCCAGCAGTCGGACAGGGAACACTGAAGCTTTCTTT	CASSRTGNTEAFF
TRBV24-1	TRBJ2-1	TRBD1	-	TGTGCCACCAGTGATTTTACAGGGGGCAAGGATGAGCAGTTCTTC	CATSDFTGGKDEQFF
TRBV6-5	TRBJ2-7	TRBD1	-	TGTGCCATCCGGACAGGGACCTACGAGCAGTACTTC	CAIRTGTYEQYF
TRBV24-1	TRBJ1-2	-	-	TGTGCCACCAGTGACCCCCTCTATGGCTACACCTTC	CATSDPLYGYTF
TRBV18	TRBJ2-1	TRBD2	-	TGTGCCAGCTCACCCCAGTTAGCGGGGGGCTACAATGAGCAGTTCTTC	CASSPQLAGGYNEQFF
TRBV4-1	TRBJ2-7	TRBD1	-	TGCGCCAGCAGCCAAACCGGGACAGGGGTTTACGAGCAGTACTTC	CASSQTGTGVYEQYF
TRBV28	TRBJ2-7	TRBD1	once	TGTGCCAGCAGTTCGGGACAGGGAAGGGGCTACGAGCAGTACTTC	CASSSGQGRGYEQYF
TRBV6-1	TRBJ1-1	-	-	TGTGCCAGCAGTTTCCCCCAGGGGAAGACTGAAGCTTTCTTT	CASSFPQGKTEAFF
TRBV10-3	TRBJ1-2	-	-	TGTGCCATCAGTGAGGGGGGCGGAGACTATGGCTACACCTTC	CAISEGGGDYGYTF
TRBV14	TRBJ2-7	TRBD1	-	TGTGCCAGCAGCCAAGGGACAGGGTATTTCTACGAGCAGTACTTC	CASSQGTGYFYEQYF
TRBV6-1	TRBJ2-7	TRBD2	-	TGTGCCAGCAGTGAACTAGCGGGAGGCTCCTACGAGCAGTACTTC	CASSELAGGSYEQYF
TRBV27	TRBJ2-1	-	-	TGTGCCAGCAGTTTCCAGGGATCCTACAATGAGCAGTTCTTC	CASSFQGSYNEQFF